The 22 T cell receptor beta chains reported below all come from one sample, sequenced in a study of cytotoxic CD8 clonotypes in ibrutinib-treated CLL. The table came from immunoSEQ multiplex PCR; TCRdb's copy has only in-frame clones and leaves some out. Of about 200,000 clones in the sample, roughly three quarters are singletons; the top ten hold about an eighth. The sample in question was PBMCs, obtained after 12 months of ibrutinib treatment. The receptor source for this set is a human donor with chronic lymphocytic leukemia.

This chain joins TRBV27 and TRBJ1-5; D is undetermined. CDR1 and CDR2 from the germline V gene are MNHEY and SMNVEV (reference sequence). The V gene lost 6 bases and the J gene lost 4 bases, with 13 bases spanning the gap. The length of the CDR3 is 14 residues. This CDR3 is CASRGWQQNQPQHF. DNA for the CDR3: TGTGCCAGCAGAGGGTGGCAGCAAAATCAGCCCCAGCATTTT.

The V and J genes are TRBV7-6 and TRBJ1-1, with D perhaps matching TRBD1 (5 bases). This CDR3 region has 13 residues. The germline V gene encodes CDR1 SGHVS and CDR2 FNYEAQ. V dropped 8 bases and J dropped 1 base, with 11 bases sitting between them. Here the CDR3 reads CASRVGQNTEAFF. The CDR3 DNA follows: TGTGCCAGCCGCGTGGGGCAGAACACTGAAGCTTTCTTT.

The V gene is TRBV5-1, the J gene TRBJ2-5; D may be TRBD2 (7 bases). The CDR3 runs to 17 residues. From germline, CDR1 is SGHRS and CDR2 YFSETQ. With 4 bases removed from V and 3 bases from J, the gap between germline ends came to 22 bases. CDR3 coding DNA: TGCGCCAGCAGCCTAATGAGGGGGGGCACGGTTGAAGAGACCCAGTACTTC. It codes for CASSLMRGGTVEETQYF.

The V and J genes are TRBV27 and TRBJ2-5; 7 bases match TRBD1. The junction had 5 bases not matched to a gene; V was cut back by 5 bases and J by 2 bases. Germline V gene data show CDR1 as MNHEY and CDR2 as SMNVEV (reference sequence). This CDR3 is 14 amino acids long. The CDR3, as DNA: TGTGCCAGCAGTCCGAGGGACAGACAAGAGACCCAGTACTTC. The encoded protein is CASSPRDRQETQYF.

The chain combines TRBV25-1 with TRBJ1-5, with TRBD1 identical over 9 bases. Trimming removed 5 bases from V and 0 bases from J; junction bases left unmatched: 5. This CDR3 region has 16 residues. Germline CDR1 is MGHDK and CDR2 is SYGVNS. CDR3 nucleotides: TGTGCCAGCAGTCCGGGGACAGGGTCTAGCAATCAGCCCCAGCATTTT. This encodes CASSPGTGSSNQPQHF.

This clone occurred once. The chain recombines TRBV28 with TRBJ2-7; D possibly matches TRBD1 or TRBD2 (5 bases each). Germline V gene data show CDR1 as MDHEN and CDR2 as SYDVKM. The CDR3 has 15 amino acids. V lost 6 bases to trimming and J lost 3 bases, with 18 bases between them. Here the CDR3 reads CASRLTGARGYEQYF. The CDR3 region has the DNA TGTGCCAGCAGACTTACTGGGGCCCGGGGCTACGAGCAGTACTTC.

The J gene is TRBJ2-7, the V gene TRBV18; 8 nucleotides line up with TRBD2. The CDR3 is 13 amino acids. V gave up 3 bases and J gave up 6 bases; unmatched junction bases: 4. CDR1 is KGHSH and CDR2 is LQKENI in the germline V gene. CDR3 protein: CASSPSGELEQYF. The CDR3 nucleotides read TGTGCCAGCTCACCTAGCGGGGAACTCGAGCAGTACTTC.

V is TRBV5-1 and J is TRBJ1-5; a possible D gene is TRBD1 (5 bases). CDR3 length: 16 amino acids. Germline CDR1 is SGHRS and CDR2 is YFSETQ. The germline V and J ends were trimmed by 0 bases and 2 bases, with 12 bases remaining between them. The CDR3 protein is CASSLEGRGGNQPQHF. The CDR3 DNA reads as TGCGCCAGCAGCTTGGAAGGGAGAGGGGGCAATCAGCCCCAGCATTTT. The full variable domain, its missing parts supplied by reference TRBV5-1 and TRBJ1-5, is KAGVTQTPRYLIKTRGQQVTLSCSPISGHRSVSWYQQTPGQGLQFLFEYFSETQRNKGNFPGRFSGRQFSNSRSEMNVSTLELGDSALYLCASSLEGRGGNQPQHFGDGTRLSIL.

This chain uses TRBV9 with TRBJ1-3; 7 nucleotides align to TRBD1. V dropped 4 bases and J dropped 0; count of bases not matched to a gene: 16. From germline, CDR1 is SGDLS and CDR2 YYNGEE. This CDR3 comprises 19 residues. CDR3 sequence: CASSPFTDRTGPSGNTIYF. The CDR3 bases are TGTGCCAGCAGCCCTTTTACGGACCGGACAGGCCCCTCTGGAAACACCATATATTTT.

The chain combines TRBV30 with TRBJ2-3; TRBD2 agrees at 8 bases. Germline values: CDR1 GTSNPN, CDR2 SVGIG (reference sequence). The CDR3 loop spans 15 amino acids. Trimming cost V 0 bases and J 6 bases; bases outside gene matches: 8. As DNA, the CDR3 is TGTGCCTGGAGTGTACTTGTGACGGGGGGGGATACGCAGTATTTT. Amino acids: CAWSVLVTGGDTQYF.

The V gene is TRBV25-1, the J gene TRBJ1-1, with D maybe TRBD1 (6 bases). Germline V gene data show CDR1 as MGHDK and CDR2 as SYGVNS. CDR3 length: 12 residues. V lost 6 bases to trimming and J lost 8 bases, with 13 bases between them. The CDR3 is CASSLEGTEAFF. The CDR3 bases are TGTGCCAGCAGCCTTGAAGGGACAGAAGCTTTCTTT. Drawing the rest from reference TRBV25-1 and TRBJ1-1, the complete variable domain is EADIYQTPRYLVIGTGKKITLECSQTMGHDKMYWYQQDPGMELHLIHYSYGVNSTEKGDLSSESTVSRIRTEHFPLTLESARPSHTSQYLCASSLEGTEAFFGQGTRLTVV.

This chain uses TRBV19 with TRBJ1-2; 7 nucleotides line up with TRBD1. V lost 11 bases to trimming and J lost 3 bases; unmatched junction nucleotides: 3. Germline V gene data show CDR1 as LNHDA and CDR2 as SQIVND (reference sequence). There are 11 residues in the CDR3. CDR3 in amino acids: CAGTDDYGYTF. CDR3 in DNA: TGTGCCGGGACAGACGACTATGGCTACACCTTC.

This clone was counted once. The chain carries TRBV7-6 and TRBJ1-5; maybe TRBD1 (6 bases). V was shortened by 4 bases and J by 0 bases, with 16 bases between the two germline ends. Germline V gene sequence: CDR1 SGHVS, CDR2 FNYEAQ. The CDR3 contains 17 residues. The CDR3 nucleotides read TGTGCCAGCAGCTCCTTCAGCAGGGACAATAGCAATCAGCCCCAGCATTTT. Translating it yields CASSSFSRDNSNQPQHF.

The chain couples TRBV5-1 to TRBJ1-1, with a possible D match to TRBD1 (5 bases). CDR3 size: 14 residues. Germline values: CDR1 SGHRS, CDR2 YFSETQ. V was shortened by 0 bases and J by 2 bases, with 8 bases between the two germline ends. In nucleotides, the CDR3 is TGCGCCAGCAGCTTGGAGGACAAAAACACTGAAGCTTTCTTT. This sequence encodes CASSLEDKNTEAFF.

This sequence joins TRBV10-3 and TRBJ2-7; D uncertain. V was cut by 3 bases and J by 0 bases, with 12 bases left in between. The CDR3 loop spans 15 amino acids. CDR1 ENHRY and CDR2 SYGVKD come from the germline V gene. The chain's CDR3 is CAISDLVLDSYEQYF. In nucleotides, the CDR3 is TGTGCCATCAGTGATCTTGTTTTGGACTCCTACGAGCAGTACTTC.

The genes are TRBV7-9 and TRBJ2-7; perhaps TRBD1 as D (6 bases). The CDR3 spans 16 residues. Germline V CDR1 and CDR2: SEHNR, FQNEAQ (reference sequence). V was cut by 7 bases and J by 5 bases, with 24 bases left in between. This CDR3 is CASTTDNLQGYHEQYF. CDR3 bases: TGTGCCAGCACCACAGACAACTTACAGGGTTACCACGAGCAGTACTTC.

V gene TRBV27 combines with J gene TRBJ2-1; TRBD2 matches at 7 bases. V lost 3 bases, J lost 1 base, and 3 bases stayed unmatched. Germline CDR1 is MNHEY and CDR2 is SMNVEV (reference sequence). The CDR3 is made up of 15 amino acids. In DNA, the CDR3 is TGTGCCAGCAGTTTTGGGGAGGGGTCCTACAATGAGCAGTTCTTC. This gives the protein CASSFGEGSYNEQFF.

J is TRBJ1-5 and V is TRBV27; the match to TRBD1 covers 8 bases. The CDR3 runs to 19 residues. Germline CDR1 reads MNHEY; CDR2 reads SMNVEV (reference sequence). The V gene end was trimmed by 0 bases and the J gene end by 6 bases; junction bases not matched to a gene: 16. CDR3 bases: TGTGCCAGCAGTTTATCCCTATCCAGGGGGCGCCCAGGGTGTCAGCCCCAGCATTTT. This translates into CASSLSLSRGRPGCQPQHF.

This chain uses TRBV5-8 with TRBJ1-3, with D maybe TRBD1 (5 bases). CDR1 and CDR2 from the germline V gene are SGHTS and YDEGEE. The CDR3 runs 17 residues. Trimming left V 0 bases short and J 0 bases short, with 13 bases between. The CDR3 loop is CASSLVHQGSSGNTIYF. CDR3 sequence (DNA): TGTGCCAGCAGCTTGGTACACCAGGGATCCTCTGGAAACACCATATATTTT.

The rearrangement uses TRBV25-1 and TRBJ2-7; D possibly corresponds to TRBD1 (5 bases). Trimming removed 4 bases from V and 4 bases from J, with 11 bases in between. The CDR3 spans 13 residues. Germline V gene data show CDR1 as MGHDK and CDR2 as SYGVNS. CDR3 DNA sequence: TGTGCCAGCAGTGCAATTGACAGATACGAGCAGTACTTC. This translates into CASSAIDRYEQYF.

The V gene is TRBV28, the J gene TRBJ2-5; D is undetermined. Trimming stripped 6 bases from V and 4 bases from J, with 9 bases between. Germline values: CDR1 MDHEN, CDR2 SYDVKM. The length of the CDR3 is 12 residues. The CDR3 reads CASSQQRETQYF. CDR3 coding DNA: TGTGCCAGCAGCCAGCAAAGAGAGACCCAGTACTTC.

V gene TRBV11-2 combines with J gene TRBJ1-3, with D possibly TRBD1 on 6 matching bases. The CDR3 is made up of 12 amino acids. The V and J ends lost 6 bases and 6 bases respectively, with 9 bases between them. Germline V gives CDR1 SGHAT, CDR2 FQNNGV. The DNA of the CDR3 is TGTGCCAGCAGGGGGGCTGAAAACACCATATATTTT. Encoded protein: CASRGAENTIYF. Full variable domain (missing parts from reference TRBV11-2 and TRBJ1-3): EAGVAQSPRYKIIEKRQSVAFWCNPISGHATLYWYQQILGQGPKLLIQFQNNGVVDDSQLPKDRFSAERLKGVDSTLKIQPAKLEDSAVYLCASRGAENTIYFGEGSWLTVV.